This entry describes one T cell receptor beta chain. This entry is derived from a study of blood T cell repertoires in COVID-19. Germline CDR1 reads MNHEY; CDR2 reads SMNVEV (reference sequence). The V and J ends lost 6 bases and 5 bases, in that order; junction bases with no gene match: 9. The CDR3 runs 15 residues. Which cohort a participant joined came from the clinical history participants gave. Produced via immunoSEQ multiplex PCR; TCRdb's table is partial and in-frame only. The sample shows 200,000 to 250,000 clones, 86% of them seen only once. The TCR sequence derives from a woman in her thirties or forties with acute COVID-19. This chain connects TRBV27 to TRBJ1-5, with 8 bases fitting TRBD1. The sequencing input was PBMCs or T cells enriched from blood (not recorded which). CDR3 coding DNA: TGTGCCAGCAGCCCGAGGACAGGGCCAGATCAGCCCCAGCATTTT. This encodes CASSPRTGPDQPQHF.